These 28 T cell receptor beta chains were sequenced from one sample in a study of Ad26.COV2.S vaccination and SARS-CoV-2 variants (dated by TCRdb to the early 2020s). The time point label, as the study defines it: individuals recovered from natural SARS-CoV-2 infection. Receptor amplification or capture employed the immunoSEQ multiplex PCR assay. The immuneACCESS repertoire file appears here via TCRdb, limited to in-frame rearrangements. These files lack a portion of the clones; in checked studies, under half of the deficit traces to unresolved V genes, and the cause of the others is not known. A total of about 350,000 clones appear in this sample, roughly 94% of them only once. Together, the top ten hold about 3.9% of the sample. The material was peripheral blood, obtained after recovery from COVID-19. These receptors all stem from a human donor who had recovered from COVID-19.

J is TRBJ1-4 and V is TRBV5-8; 10 bases align to TRBD1. J gave up 10 bases and V 4 bases, and 10 bases lay outside the gene matches. The CDR3 extends over 15 amino acids. Germline lookup yields CDR1 SGHTS and CDR2 YDEGEE. The CDR3 protein is CASSIRTGGGGKLFF. The CDR3 DNA reads TGTGCCAGCAGCATTAGGACAGGGGGAGGCGGAAAACTGTTTTTT.

V is TRBV2 and J is TRBJ2-7; the D gene is possibly TRBD2 (6 bases). Germline V gene sequence: CDR1 SNHLY, CDR2 FYNNEI. The V end lost 0 bases, the J end lost 4 bases, and 16 bases lay between the germline ends. The CDR3 consists of 16 residues. For the CDR3, the DNA is TGTGCCAGCAGTGAAGCGCGTGTCGGGGGATCTTACGAGCAGTACTTC. Its translation is CASSEARVGGSYEQYF.

The gene calls are TRBV9 and TRBJ1-2, with no clear D. With 3 bases removed from V and 2 bases from J, the gap between germline ends came to 11 bases. CDR1 is SGDLS, CDR2 YYNGEE, per germline. The CDR3 runs 14 residues. CDR3 nucleotide sequence: TGTGCCAGCAGCGCTTCGGACGGGAACTATGGCTACACCTTC. Encoded protein: CASSASDGNYGYTF.

The chain couples TRBV5-5 to TRBJ2-3; D not certain. The CDR3 is 15 residues long. Germline assignment: CDR1 SGHKS and CDR2 YYEKEE (reference sequence). V was clipped by 0 bases and J by 0 bases, with 8 bases between them. DNA for the CDR3: TGTGCCAGCAGCTTGGATGCCCTCAGCACAGATACGCAGTATTTT. Amino acids: CASSLDALSTDTQYF.

The genes are TRBV7-2 and TRBJ2-5; 9 bases are shared with TRBD1. CDR3 length: 15 residues. The ends lost 5 bases at V and 5 bases at J; junction bases unmatched: 9. Germline CDR1 reads SGHTA; CDR2 reads FQGNSA. The CDR3 nucleotides are TGTGCCAGCAGCCTAAAACAGGGGGCTGAGGAGACCCAGTACTTC. It specifies CASSLKQGAEETQYF.

The chain joins TRBV6-4 to TRBJ2-1, with TRBD1 matching over 9 bases. This CDR3 is built from 15 residues. From germline, CDR1 is MRHNA and CDR2 SNTAGT. Trimming removed 0 bases from V and 3 bases from J; junction bases left unmatched: 0. This CDR3 is CASSDSTGGYNEQFF. The CDR3 nucleotides read TGTGCCAGCAGTGACTCGACAGGGGGCTACAATGAGCAGTTCTTC.

This clone was observed once. This rearrangement joins TRBV27 to TRBJ2-7, with a possible D match to TRBD1 (5 bases). The germline CDR1 and CDR2 sequences are MNHEY and SMNVEV (reference sequence). This CDR3 comprises 12 residues. Trimming left V 4 bases short and J 5 bases short, with 9 bases between. CDR3: CASSSRVDEQYF. The CDR3 DNA sequence: TGTGCCAGCAGTTCCAGGGTAGACGAGCAGTACTTC.

J is TRBJ1-1 and V is TRBV19, with TRBD1 matching over 9 bases. The germline gives CDR1 LNHDA, CDR2 SQIVND (reference sequence). This CDR3 has 15 residues. Unmatched junction bases numbered 8, after V lost 4 bases and J lost 5 bases. This chain's CDR3 is CASSTGQGRRTEAFF. The DNA for the CDR3 is TGTGCCAGTAGTACGGGACAGGGTAGGCGGACTGAAGCTTTCTTT.

This chain uses TRBV12-5 with TRBJ1-4; 7 bases match TRBD1. Germline lookup yields CDR1 LGHNT and CDR2 FRNRAP. The CDR3 runs to 15 residues. The trim removed 6 bases at V and 8 bases at J, leaving 12 bases unmatched. The CDR3 loop is CASGSYRGGKEKLFF. Here the CDR3 DNA reads TGTGCTAGTGGCAGCTACAGGGGTGGAAAAGAAAAACTGTTTTTT.

The chain has TRBV6-1 and TRBJ2-7, with D possibly TRBD2 on 5 matching bases. CDR3 length: 17 residues. Germline V lookup: CDR1 MNHNS, CDR2 SASEGT. V dropped 2 bases and J dropped 2 bases, with 19 bases sitting between them. This CDR3 is CASSETNPGGKTYEQYF. The DNA of the CDR3 is TGTGCCAGCAGTGAAACCAACCCAGGAGGAAAGACCTACGAGCAGTACTTC.

With respect to this clone: The same CDR3 can be traced to other DNA sequences in this sample. This rearrangement joins TRBV2 to TRBJ1-1; no clear D. The CDR3 loop spans 11 amino acids. Germline lookup yields CDR1 SNHLY and CDR2 FYNNEI. The ends were cut back, 6 bases at V and 1 base at J, with 3 bases in the middle. The CDR3 sequence is CASRGNTEAFF. Written as DNA, the CDR3 is TGTGCCAGCAGGGGGAACACTGAAGCTTTCTTT.

The chain has TRBV6-5 and TRBJ2-4, with D maybe TRBD2 (7 bases). CDR1 is MNHEY and CDR2 is SVGAGI in the germline V gene. The CDR3 contains 14 residues. V lost 8 bases, J lost 1 base, and 12 bases lay in between. CDR3 coding DNA: TGTGCCAGCCCCGGGGGGCCGGCCAAAAACATTCAGTACTTC. Translated, it gives CASPGGPAKNIQYF.

CDR3 region: CASSIGLERGTSYNEQFF. The CDR3, as DNA: TGTGCCAGTAGTATAGGTTTGGAGCGGGGGACCTCCTACAATGAGCAGTTCTTC. The chain recombines TRBV19 with TRBJ2-1; 8 nucleotides match TRBD2. This CDR3 region has 18 residues. Germline V gives CDR1 LNHDA, CDR2 SQIVND (reference sequence). The J segment lost 0 bases and the V segment lost 1 base, leaving 8 bases of the junction unmatched.

The V gene is TRBV5-1, the J gene TRBJ1-2; D remains ambiguous. The V gene's germline CDR1 is SGHRS and CDR2 YFSETQ. This CDR3 spans 14 amino acids. Trimming stripped 0 bases from V and 7 bases from J, with 13 bases between. CDR3: CASSLEATGSGYTF. Written as DNA, the CDR3 is TGCGCCAGCAGCTTGGAGGCTACGGGATCTGGCTACACCTTC.

The chain links TRBV4-1 to TRBJ2-7, with 7 nucleotides matching TRBD1. After removal of 1 base from V and 3 bases from J, the junction contained 3 bases not matched to a gene. CDR1 and CDR2 (germline): MGHRA, YSYEKL. The CDR3 length is 14 residues. CDR3 coding DNA: TGCGCCAGCAGCCAAGTTGGACAGGACTACGAGCAGTACTTC. Its protein product is CASSQVGQDYEQYF.

The V call is TRBV11-2, the J call TRBJ1-2, with D unresolved. Germline assignment: CDR1 SGHAT and CDR2 FQNNGV. V shed 5 bases and J shed 0 bases, with 10 bases lying between them. This CDR3 spans 14 amino acids. The CDR3 protein is CASSPDTSNYGYTF. The DNA for the CDR3 is TGTGCCAGCAGCCCAGACACGTCTAACTATGGCTACACCTTC.

This sequence joins TRBV11-2 and TRBJ2-3; D call uncertain. Germline V CDR1 and CDR2: SGHAT, FQNNGV. There are 12 residues in the CDR3. V lost 5 bases and J lost 2, with 5 bases in between. The CDR3 region has the DNA TGTGCCAGCAGCAGATACACAGATACGCAGTATTTT. Translated: CASSRYTDTQYF.

The chain links TRBV2 to TRBJ1-1; TRBD1 agrees at 12 bases. CDR1 and CDR2 (germline): SNHLY, FYNNEI. The CDR3 runs 16 residues. Losses at the gene ends were 7 bases for V and 7 bases for J; bases not matched to a gene: 13. The CDR3 region has the DNA TGTGCCAGCACCCGGGACAGGGGGCGTAAAGAGGGTGAAGCTTTCTTT. Its translation: CASTRDRGRKEGEAFF.

Only one count was recorded for this clone. J is TRBJ2-4 and V is TRBV7-2, with no clear D. The CDR3 consists of 15 residues. CDR1 and CDR2 from the germline V gene are SGHTA and FQGNSA. V was pared by 1 base and J by 9 bases, with 16 bases between. CDR3 amino acids: CASSLGLGGNAIQYF. The CDR3 DNA reads TGTGCCAGCAGCTTAGGGCTAGGCGGTAACGCCATTCAGTACTTC.

V and J are TRBV13 and TRBJ2-1; 8 positions agree with TRBD2. CDR3 length: 15 amino acids. Germline CDR1 reads PRHDT; CDR2 reads FYEKMQ (reference sequence). The junction had 7 bases not matched to a gene; V was cut back by 1 base and J by 8 bases. The CDR3 bases are TGTGCCAGCAGCTTAGTTCGAGCGGGGGAGCATGAGCAGTTCTTC. Amino acids: CASSLVRAGEHEQFF.

With regard to this clone: The junction shows a germline mismatch at one end, possibly a read error. The DNA of the CDR3 is TGTGCTAGCAGCCCCGGGGGGCTGGGCACCGGGGAGCTGTTTTTT. Its translation is CASSPGGLGTGELFF. The chain has TRBV7-7 and TRBJ2-2; D possibly corresponds to TRBD2 (7 bases). Germline V lookup: CDR1 SSHAT, CDR2 FNYEAQ (reference sequence). This CDR3 has 15 residues.

The chain joins TRBV6-5 to TRBJ1-1, with TRBD1 matching 9 bases. The CDR3 extends over 14 amino acids. Trimming removed 0 bases from V and 8 bases from J; junction bases left unmatched: 4. Germline values: CDR1 MNHEY, CDR2 SVGAGI. CDR3 coding DNA: TGTGCCAGCAGTTACTCGACGGGACAGGGAGAAGCTTTCTTT. This translates into CASSYSTGQGEAFF.

Worth noting for this clone: The identical CDR3 is also encoded by other nucleotide sequences in the sample. This chain connects TRBV25-1 to TRBJ1-2; 10 nucleotides match TRBD1. Germline V gene lookup returns CDR1 MGHDK and CDR2 SYGVNS. V lost 1 base to trimming and J lost 8 bases; unmatched junction nucleotides: 13. The CDR3 extends over 17 amino acids. DNA of the CDR3: TGTGCCAGCAGTGAATTGGGAGGACAGGGGGTAAAGAAAGGCTACACCTTC. This translates into CASSELGGQGVKKGYTF.

This chain uses TRBV6-1 with TRBJ1-5; D gene ambiguous. The CDR3 sequence is 14 residues long. CDR1 is MNHNS and CDR2 is SASEGT in the germline V gene. Trimming stripped 3 bases from V and 4 bases from J, with 10 bases between. The CDR3 spells CASSDSSGNQPQHF. CDR3 nucleotide sequence: TGTGCCAGCAGTGATTCCTCCGGGAATCAGCCCCAGCATTTT.

The gene calls are TRBV10-2 and TRBJ1-2, with TRBD1 identical over 7 bases. The CDR3 runs to 14 residues. V lost 6 bases to trimming and J lost 1 base; unmatched junction nucleotides: 5. Germline values: CDR1 WSHSY, CDR2 SAAADI. Here the CDR3 DNA reads TGCGCCAGCAGCCGGGACAGTCTTAACTATGGCTACACCTTC. As protein: CASSRDSLNYGYTF.

The chain recombines TRBV5-1 with TRBJ1-4, with TRBD1 as a possible D gene (6 bases). Per the germline V gene, CDR1 is SGHRS and CDR2 is YFSETQ. V gave up 3 bases and J gave up 8 bases, with 14 bases separating them. CDR3 length: 14 amino acids. In nucleotides, the CDR3 is TGCGCCAGCAGCTCCGGACAGAGGGGCGAAAAACTGTTTTTT. It yields the protein CASSSGQRGEKLFF.

V usage is TRBV5-1 and J usage is TRBJ2-7, with 14 positions matching TRBD2. Germline values: CDR1 SGHRS, CDR2 YFSETQ. Trimming removed 4 bases from V and 5 bases from J; junction bases left unmatched: 8. The CDR3 is 16 residues long. The CDR3 protein is CASSPSGLAGVNEQYF. CDR3 nucleotides: TGCGCCAGCAGCCCTTCGGGACTAGCGGGGGTCAACGAGCAGTACTTC.

The chain uses TRBV14 and TRBJ1-1; 9 bases are a match to TRBD1. Germline CDR1 and CDR2: SGHDN and FVKESK. Unmatched junction bases numbered 20, after V lost 0 bases and J lost 0 bases. The CDR3 is made up of 22 amino acids. The CDR3 here is CASSQDTFKILTGGRVNTEAFF. CDR3 DNA sequence: TGTGCCAGCAGCCAAGATACCTTTAAAATACTTACAGGGGGCCGAGTGAACACTGAAGCTTTCTTT.